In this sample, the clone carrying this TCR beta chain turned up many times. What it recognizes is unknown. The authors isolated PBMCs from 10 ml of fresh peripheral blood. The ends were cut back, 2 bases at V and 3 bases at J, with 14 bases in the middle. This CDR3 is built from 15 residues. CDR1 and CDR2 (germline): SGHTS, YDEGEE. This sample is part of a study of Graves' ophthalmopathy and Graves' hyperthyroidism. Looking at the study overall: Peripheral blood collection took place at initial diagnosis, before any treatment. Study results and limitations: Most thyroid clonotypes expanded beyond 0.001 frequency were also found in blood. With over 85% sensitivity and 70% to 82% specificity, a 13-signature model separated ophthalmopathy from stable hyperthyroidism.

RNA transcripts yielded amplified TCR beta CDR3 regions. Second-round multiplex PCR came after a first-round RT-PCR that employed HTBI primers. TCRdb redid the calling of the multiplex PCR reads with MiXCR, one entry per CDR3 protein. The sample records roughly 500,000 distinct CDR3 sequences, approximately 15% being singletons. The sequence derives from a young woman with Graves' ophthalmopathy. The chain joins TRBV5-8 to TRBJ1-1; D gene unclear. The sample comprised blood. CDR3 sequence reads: CASSFGVRDDTEAFF. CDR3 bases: TGTGCCAGCAGCTTTGGGGTGCGGGATGACACTGAAGCTTTCTTT.